This T cell receptor (beta chain) was identified in a study of PD-1 blockade in classical Hodgkin lymphoma. Study information: Intravenous delivery of nivolumab at 3 mg/kg to patients occurred every 2 weeks.

About this clone itself: The antigen is not known.

Here immunoSEQ multiplex PCR was the method, and the copy in TCRdb shows in-frame clones only, minus some. The sample has tens of thousands of clones, about 77% seen once. Time point meaning: cycle 4 day 1 (C4D1), after 6 weeks of nivolumab. Each patient's relapse followed autologous stem cell transplantation, and brentuximab vedotin exposure varied. Progressive disease, partial response or complete response was each patient's best response. Study-level points and caveats: By C4D1 there was a significant rise in CD4+ TCR diversity but not in CD8+ TCR diversity. Patients who responded completely had about the same baseline diversity as newly diagnosed patients.

The CDR3 is 17 residues long. V shed 2 bases, J shed 0 bases, and the junction held 7 bases outside the gene matches. Germline CDR1 and CDR2: SGHTS and YDEGEE. The chain links TRBV5-8 to TRBJ2-1; TRBD2 agrees at 8 bases. Sample: peripheral blood mononuclear cells (PBMCs), taken before the fourth cycle of nivolumab. The sequence derives from a human donor with classical Hodgkin lymphoma. CDR3 in DNA: TGTGCCAGCAGCTTCTCCCTACTAGCGGCCTCCTACAATGAGCAGTTCTTC. Amino acids: CASSFSLLAASYNEQFF.